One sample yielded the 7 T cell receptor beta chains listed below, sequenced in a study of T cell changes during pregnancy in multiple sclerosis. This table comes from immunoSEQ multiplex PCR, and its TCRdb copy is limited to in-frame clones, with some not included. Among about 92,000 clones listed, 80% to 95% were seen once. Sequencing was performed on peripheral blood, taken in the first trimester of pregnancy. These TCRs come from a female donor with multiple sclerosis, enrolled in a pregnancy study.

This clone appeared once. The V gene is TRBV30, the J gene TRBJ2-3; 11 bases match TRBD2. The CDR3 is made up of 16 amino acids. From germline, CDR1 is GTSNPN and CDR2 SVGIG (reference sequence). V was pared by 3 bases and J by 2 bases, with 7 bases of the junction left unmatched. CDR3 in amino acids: CAWRVAGGPATDTQYF. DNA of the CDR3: TGTGCCTGGAGGGTAGCGGGAGGGCCTGCCACAGATACGCAGTATTTT.

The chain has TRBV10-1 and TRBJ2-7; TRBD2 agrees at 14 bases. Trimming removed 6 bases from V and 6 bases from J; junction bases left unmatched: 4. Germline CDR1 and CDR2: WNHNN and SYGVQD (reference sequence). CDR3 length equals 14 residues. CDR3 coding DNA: TGCGCCAGCAGGGGACTAGCGGGAGTGTGCGAGCAGTACTTC. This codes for CASRGLAGVCEQYF.

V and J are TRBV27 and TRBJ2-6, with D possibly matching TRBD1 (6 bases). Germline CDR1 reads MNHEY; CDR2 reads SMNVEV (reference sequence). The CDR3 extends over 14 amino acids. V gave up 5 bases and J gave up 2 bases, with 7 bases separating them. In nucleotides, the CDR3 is TGTGCCAGCAGTAGACAGGCTGGGGCCAACGTCCTGACTTTC. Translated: CASSRQAGANVLTF. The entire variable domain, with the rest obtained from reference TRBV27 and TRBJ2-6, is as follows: EAQVTQNPRYLITVTGKKLTVTCSQNMNHEYMSWYRQDPGLGLRQIYYSMNVEVTDKGDVPEGYKVSRKEKRNFPLILESPSPNQTSLYFCASSRQAGANVLTFGAGSRLTVL.

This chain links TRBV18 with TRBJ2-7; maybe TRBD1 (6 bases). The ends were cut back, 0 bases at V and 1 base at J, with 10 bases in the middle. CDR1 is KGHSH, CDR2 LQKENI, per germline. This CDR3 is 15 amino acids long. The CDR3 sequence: CASSPPDRLSYEQYF. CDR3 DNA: TGTGCCAGCTCACCACCGGACAGATTATCCTACGAGCAGTACTTC.

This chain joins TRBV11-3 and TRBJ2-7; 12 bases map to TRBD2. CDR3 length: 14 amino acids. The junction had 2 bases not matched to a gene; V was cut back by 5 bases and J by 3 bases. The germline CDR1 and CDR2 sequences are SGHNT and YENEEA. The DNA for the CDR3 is TGTGCCAGCAGCGCGACTAGCGGGAGCTACGAGCAGTACTTC. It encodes CASSATSGSYEQYF.

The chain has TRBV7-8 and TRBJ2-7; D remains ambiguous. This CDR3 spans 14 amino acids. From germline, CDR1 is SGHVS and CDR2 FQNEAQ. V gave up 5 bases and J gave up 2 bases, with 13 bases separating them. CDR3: CASSILQHTYEQYF. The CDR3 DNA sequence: TGTGCCAGCAGCATCCTACAGCACACCTACGAGCAGTACTTC.

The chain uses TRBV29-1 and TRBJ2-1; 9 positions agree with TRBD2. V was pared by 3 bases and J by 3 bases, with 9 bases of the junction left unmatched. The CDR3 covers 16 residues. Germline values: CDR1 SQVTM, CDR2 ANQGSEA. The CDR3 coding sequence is TGCAGCGTTGACGACCAGACTAGCGGCTTCTACAATGAGCAGTTCTTC. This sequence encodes CSVDDQTSGFYNEQFF.